The present entry profiles one TCR beta chain with its context. The cohort comprised adults aged about 18 to 89 years residing in around 25 US areas. Participant-reported clinical history was the basis for cohort assignment. Exposed participants encountered a COVID-19 case during the 2 weeks preceding study entry. This sample is drawn from a study of blood T cell repertoires in COVID-19. Turning to the study itself: Sample material is recorded as cDNA or gDNA derived from T cells, B-cell-depleted T cells, or PBMCs.

The V gene's germline CDR1 is SGHKS and CDR2 YYEKEE (reference sequence). V dropped 4 bases and J dropped 13; count of bases not matched to a gene: 13. CDR3 length: 13 residues. Sequencing was performed with immunoSEQ multiplex PCR; in TCRdb, only in-frame clones are kept and a portion is missing. The data hold about 250,000 clones, with about 85% observed a single time. The V call is TRBV5-5, the J call TRBJ2-5; 7 bases map to TRBD1. This TCR derives from a woman in her forties or fifties who had been exposed to COVID-19. Sequenced: PBMCs or T cells enriched from blood (not recorded which). CDR3 DNA: TGTGCCAGCAGCCCGGAATTAAGGGGGCCCATGTACTTC. This sequence encodes CASSPELRGPMYF. Full variable domain (missing parts from reference TRBV5-5 and TRBJ2-5): DAGVTQSPTHLIKTRGQQVTLRCSPISGHKSVSWYQQVLGQGPQFIFQYYEKEERGRGNFPDRFSARQFPNYSSELNVNALLLGDSALYLCASSPELRGPMYFGPGTRLLVL.